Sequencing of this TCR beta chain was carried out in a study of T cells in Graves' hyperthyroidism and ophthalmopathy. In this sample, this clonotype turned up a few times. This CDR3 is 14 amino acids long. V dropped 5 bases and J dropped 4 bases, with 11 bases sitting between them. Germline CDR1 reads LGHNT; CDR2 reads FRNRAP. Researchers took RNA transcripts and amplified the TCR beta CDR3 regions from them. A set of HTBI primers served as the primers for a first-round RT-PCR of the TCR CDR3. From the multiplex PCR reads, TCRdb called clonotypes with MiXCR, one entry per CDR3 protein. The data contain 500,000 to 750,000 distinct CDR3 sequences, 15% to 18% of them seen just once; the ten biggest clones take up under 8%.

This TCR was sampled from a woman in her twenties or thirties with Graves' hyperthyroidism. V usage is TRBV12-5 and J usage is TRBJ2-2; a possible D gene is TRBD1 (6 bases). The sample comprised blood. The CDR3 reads CASGDTGFTGELFF. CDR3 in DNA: TGTGCTAGTGGTGATACAGGGTTCACCGGGGAGCTGTTTTTT.